This TCR beta chain appears in the sequencing data of a study of CD8+CD57+ T cells in acquired aplastic anemia. Study information: Healthy donor CD4+ cell samples had a mean of about 10.8 million reads.

The template used for profiling TCR beta VDJ and CDR3 was genomic DNA. From the reads, TCRdb called clonotypes with MiXCR, one entry per CDR3 protein. The table includes around 140,000 distinct CDR3 sequences, 35% to 50% detected once. A remark on this clonotype: Its antigen is still unknown. Since the CDR3 does not end with the conserved phenylalanine or tryptophan, this likely comes from a read error. The limits of the CDR3 on the DNA are not certain, so only TCRdb's listed CDR3 is given.

The CDR3 sequence runs 17 residues, both termini included. The germline V gene encodes CDR1 ENHRY and CDR2 SYGVKD. Study observations and caveats: There were roughly 30 CD8+ CDR3 sequences that occurred in both patients and controls. Controls did not differ significantly from patients in CD8+ Simpson's diversity.

The clonotype comes from a human donor in good health, serving as a control. The V call is TRBV10-3, the J call TRBJ2-6; whether TRBD1, the table's D call, matches the DNA was not checked. Input material: sorted CD4+, CD8+, or CD8+CD57+ T cells (not recorded which) from PBMCs. The CDR3 sequence: CAISGDGSSGANVLTVL.